The rows below give T cell receptor beta chains drawn from one sample of a study of T cell repertoires in cytomegalovirus infection. In TCRdb, the reads were re-called with MiXCR into one record per CDR3 protein. The sample records approximately 750,000 distinct CDR3 sequences, under 40% being singletons. Sequencing was performed on PBMCs. These receptors were obtained from a human donor in good health (CMV status not recorded). Some clones in this sample may be carry-over from other donors' samples. Both conserved end residues are part of each CDR3. D genes are given only for firm matches. Expanded clones are given a class, and other clones once, few, many or no size at all.

d_gene	v_gene	abundance	j_gene	CDR3nt	CDR3aa
-	TRBV7-8	few	TRBJ2-3	TGTGCCAGCAGCTTCACCTCTAGGAGCGTTGTTCCTGGTACGCAGTATTTT	CASSFTSRSVVPGTQYF
TRBD1	TRBV27	-	TRBJ2-7	TGTGCCAGCGGCCGGGACAGGGCCTTGGACGAGCAGTACTTC	CASGRDRALDEQYF
TRBD2	TRBV7-3	many	TRBJ2-1	TGTGCCAGCAGCTTAAGGACTAGCGGGGGGGGGGAGCAGTTCTTC	CASSLRTSGGGEQFF
-	TRBV20-1	many	TRBJ2-3	TGCAGTGCTATGAGCACAGATACGCAGTATTTT	CSAMSTDTQYF
-	TRBV7-6	-	TRBJ1-1	TGTGCCAGCAGCTTCGAGTCCGGGGAAGTCCTGAACACTGAAGCTTTCTTT	CASSFESGEVLNTEAFF
-	TRBV5-1	few	TRBJ1-2	TGCGCCAGCAGCTTTGTCGGGGAGGAGTATGGCTACACCTTC	CASSFVGEEYGYTF
TRBD1	TRBV7-6	-	TRBJ1-1	TGTGCCAGCAGCTTTACAGGGGGTGGTAGTAACACTGAAGCTTTCTTT	CASSFTGGGSNTEAFF
TRBD1	TRBV4-2	-	TRBJ1-1	TGTGCCAGCAGCCAACCCACCGGGACAGCCTCGAGGGCTTTCTTT	CASSQPTGTASRAFF
TRBD1	TRBV28	few	TRBJ2-7	TGTGCCAGCAGTTTCCACCAGGGGGCCGGCGAGCAGTACTTC	CASSFHQGAGEQYF
-	TRBV5-4	-	TRBJ2-1	TGTGCCAGCAGCTTAGAACGGACTACAAGCTCCTACAATGAGCAGTTCTTC	CASSLERTTSSYNEQFF
TRBD2	TRBV7-6	few	TRBJ2-3	TGTGCCAGCAGCTTAACTAGCGGGAGGGCTGAAACGCAGTATTTT	CASSLTSGRAETQYF
TRBD2	TRBV6-6	-	TRBJ2-5	TGTGCCAGCAGTTACATGGGACTAGCGGGGGGAGAGACCCAGTACTTC	CASSYMGLAGGETQYF
TRBD2	TRBV11-3	-	TRBJ2-1	TGTGCCAGCAGCTTCGGGACTAGCGGCTACAATGAGCAGTTCTTC	CASSFGTSGYNEQFF
-	TRBV28	-	TRBJ2-1	TGTGCCAGCAGTTTAGACCCGACGATAAACAGAGAGCAGTTCTTC	CASSLDPTINREQFF
-	TRBV7-9	many	TRBJ2-3	TGTGCCAGCAGCTTAGCGCTAGGCCCAGATACGCAGTATTTT	CASSLALGPDTQYF
-	TRBV20-1	-	TRBJ2-5	TGCAGTGCCGCCGATTCAGGGACCCAGTACTTC	CSAADSGTQYF
TRBD2	TRBV20-1	-	TRBJ2-5	TGCAGTGCTCCACGACTAGCGGCGGACCTGTACCAAGAGACCCAGTACTTC	CSAPRLAADLYQETQYF
TRBD1	TRBV28	-	TRBJ1-1	TGTGCCGTCCACAGGGGCTACGCTGAAGCTTTCTTT	CAVHRGYAEAFF
-	TRBV5-6	-	TRBJ1-1	TGTGCCAGCAGCACATATTCTGAAGCTTTCTTT	CASSTYSEAFF
-	TRBV12-3/TRBV12-4	few	TRBJ1-1	TGTGCCAGCAGTTTAGCAGGGTTTGGGACTGAAGCTTTCTTT	CASSLAGFGTEAFF
-	TRBV7-2	-	TRBJ2-1	TGTGCCAGCAGCGTACAAGGGGGGACTTCTCCCTACAATGAGCCGTTCTTC	CASSVQGGTSPYNEPFF
TRBD1	TRBV28	few	TRBJ2-7	TGTGCCACCTACCCAACCGGGACAGACGAGCAGTACTTC	CATYPTGTDEQYF
-	TRBV24-1	few	TRBJ2-3	TGTGCCACCGGCGTCACAGATACGCAGTATTTT	CATGVTDTQYF
TRBD1	TRBV7-2	few	TRBJ1-5	TGTGCCAGCAGCTACCGACAGGGCTACAATCAGCCCCAGCATTTT	CASSYRQGYNQPQHF
-	TRBV7-9	-	TRBJ1-1	TGTGCCAGCAGCTTAACGATGGGGACTGAAGCTTTCTTT	CASSLTMGTEAFF
-	TRBV29-1	-	TRBJ2-7	TGCAGCGTTGAGTCGGGGATCGAGCAGTACTTC	CSVESGIEQYF
-	TRBV19	-	TRBJ1-2	TGTGCCAGTGGACCTTTAGTCTTGAGTGGCTACACCTTC	CASGPLVLSGYTF
TRBD1	TRBV2	-	TRBJ1-3	TGTGCCAGCAGGGAACTGGGACAGCTATCCGACACCATATATTTT	CASRELGQLSDTIYF
-	TRBV7-9	many	TRBJ1-2	TGTGCCAGCAGCTTAACGGGGGATAACTATGGCTACACCTTC	CASSLTGDNYGYTF
TRBD2	TRBV7-9	many	TRBJ2-1	TGTGCCAGCGGGGGACTAGCGGGAGAAGCTTACAATGAGCAGTTCTTC	CASGGLAGEAYNEQFF
TRBD2	TRBV7-9	-	TRBJ2-7	TGTGCCAGCAGCTTACGGGTGACTAGCGGGCGCAACTACGAGCAGTACTTC	CASSLRVTSGRNYEQYF
TRBD2	TRBV29-1	-	TRBJ2-7	TGCAGCGTTGCGGCGGGGGGGGCAGTCAGCCTCTACGAGCAGTACTTC	CSVAAGGAVSLYEQYF
-	TRBV7-8	-	TRBJ1-2	TGTGCCAGCAGCCCTGGAGGTTGGGAAAGGGGCTACACCTTC	CASSPGGWERGYTF
-	TRBV10-3	-	TRBJ1-1	TGTGCCATCAGTGAACGGAGTTTGAACACTGAAGCTTTCTTT	CAISERSLNTEAFF
-	TRBV20-1	-	TRBJ2-7	TGCAGTGCTAGAGATGAGGCCTACGAGCAGTACTTC	CSARDEAYEQYF
-	TRBV7-2	-	TRBJ2-3	TGTGCCAGCAGCCCCTCTAGGTTAGATACGCAGTATTTT	CASSPSRLDTQYF